The clone carrying this T cell receptor beta chain was seen at least ten times. The antigen is undetermined. This sample stems from a study of CD8 T cells in ankylosing spondylitis. General study results and limits: Seemingly characteristic of ankylosing spondylitis blood was a TCR beta motif consisting of several highly homologous variants. Reactive arthritis synovial fluid and blood previously showed some of these motif variants.

Using quantitative 5'-RACE with molecular barcodes, the authors made TCR beta libraries. TCRdb analysed the 5' RACE reads with MiXCR anew, one entry per CDR3 protein. The sample records roughly 670,000 distinct CDR3 sequences, 15% to 20% being singletons. The germline V gene encodes CDR1 DFQATT and CDR2 SNEGSKA (reference sequence). This CDR3 has 14 amino acids. After removal of 5 bases from V and 5 bases from J, the junction contained 9 bases not matched to a gene. The chain couples TRBV20-1 to TRBJ2-7; 10 bases align to TRBD1. The sequence derives from a male donor with ankylosing spondylitis. Sequencing was carried out using blood, either unsorted or a sorted T cell fraction (not recorded which). CDR3 DNA sequence: TGCAGTGCTGGGGGGGGGACAGGGGTTAACGAGCAGTACTTC. Translating gives CSAGGGTGVNEQYF.